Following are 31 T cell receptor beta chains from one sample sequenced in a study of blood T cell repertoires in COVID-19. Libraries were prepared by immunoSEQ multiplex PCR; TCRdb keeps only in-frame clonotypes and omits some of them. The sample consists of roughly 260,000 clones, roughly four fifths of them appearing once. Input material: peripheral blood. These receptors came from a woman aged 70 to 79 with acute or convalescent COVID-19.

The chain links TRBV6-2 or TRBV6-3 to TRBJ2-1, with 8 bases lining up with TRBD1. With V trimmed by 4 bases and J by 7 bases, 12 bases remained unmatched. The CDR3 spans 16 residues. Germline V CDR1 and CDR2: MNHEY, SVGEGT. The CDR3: CASSSPEGQGGNEQFF. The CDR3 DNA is TGTGCCAGCAGTTCGCCGGAAGGACAGGGAGGTAATGAGCAGTTCTTC.

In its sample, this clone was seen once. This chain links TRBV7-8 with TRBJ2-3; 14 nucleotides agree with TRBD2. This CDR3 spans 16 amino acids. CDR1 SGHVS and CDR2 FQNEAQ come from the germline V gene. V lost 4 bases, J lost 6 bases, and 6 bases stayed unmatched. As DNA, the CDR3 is TGTGCCAGCAGCTCCGGACTAGCGGGGGGAAGGGATACGCAGTATTTT. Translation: CASSSGLAGGRDTQYF.

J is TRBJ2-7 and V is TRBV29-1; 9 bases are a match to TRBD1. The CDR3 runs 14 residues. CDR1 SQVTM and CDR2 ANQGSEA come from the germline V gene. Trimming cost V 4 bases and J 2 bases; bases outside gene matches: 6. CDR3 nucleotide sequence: TGCAGCGTTGTGGGACAGGGATCCACCTACGAGCAGTACTTC. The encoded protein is CSVVGQGSTYEQYF.

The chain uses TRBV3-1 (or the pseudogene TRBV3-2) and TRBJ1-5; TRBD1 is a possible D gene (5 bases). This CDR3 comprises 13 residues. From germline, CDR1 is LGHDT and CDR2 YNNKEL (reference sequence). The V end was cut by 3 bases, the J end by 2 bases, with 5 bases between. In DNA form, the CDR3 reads TGTGCCAGCAGCCAGACAGGCAATCAGCCCCAGCATTTT. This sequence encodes CASSQTGNQPQHF.

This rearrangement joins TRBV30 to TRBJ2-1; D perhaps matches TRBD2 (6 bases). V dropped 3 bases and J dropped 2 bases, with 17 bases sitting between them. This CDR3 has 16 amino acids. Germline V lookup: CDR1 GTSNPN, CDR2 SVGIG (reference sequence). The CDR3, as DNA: TGTGCCTGGAGCGCCGCCCGGACTAACGCCTACAATGAGCAGTTCTTC. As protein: CAWSAARTNAYNEQFF.

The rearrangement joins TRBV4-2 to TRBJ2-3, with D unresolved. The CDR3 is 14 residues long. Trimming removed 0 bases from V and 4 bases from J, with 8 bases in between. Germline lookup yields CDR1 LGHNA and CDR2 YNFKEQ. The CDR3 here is CASSQEIVPDTQYF. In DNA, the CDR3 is TGTGCCAGCAGCCAAGAAATAGTACCAGATACGCAGTATTTT.

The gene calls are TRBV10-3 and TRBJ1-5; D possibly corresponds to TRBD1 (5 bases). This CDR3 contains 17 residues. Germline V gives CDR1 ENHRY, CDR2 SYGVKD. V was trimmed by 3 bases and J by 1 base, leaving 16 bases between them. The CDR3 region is CAISEEPGTRSNQPQHF. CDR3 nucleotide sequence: TGTGCCATCAGTGAAGAACCCGGGACTCGGAGCAATCAGCCCCAGCATTTT.

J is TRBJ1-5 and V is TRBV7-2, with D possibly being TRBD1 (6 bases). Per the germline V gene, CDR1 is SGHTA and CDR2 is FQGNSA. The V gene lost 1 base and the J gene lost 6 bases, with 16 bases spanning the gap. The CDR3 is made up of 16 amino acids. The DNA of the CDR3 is TGTGCCAGCAGCTTAGGGGGGCGGACAATTGGTCAGCCCCAGCATTTT. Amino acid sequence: CASSLGGRTIGQPQHF.

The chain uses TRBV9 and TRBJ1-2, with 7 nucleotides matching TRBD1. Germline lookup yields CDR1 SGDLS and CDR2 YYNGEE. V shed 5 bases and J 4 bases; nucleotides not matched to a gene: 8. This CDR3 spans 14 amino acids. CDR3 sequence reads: CASRPQGVGYGYTF. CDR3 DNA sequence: TGTGCCAGCAGACCGCAGGGGGTAGGCTATGGCTACACCTTC.

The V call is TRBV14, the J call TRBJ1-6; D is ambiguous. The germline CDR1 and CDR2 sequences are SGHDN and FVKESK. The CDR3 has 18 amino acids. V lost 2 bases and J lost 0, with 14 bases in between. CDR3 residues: CASSQLRGSSSYNSPLHF. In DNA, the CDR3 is TGTGCCAGCAGCCAACTACGAGGCTCCAGCTCCTATAATTCACCCCTCCACTTT.

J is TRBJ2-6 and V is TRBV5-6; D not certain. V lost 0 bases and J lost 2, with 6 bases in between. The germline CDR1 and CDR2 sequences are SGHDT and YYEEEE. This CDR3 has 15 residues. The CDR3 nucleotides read TGTGCCAGCAGCTTGGCAGGTACTGGGGCCAACGTCCTGACTTTC. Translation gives CASSLAGTGANVLTF.

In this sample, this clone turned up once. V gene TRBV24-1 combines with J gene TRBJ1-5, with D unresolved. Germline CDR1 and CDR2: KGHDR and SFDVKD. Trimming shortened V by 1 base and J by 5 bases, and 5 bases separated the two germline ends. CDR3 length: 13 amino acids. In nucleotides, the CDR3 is TGTGCCACCAGTGATTTCCCCGATCAGCCCCAGCATTTT. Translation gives CATSDFPDQPQHF.

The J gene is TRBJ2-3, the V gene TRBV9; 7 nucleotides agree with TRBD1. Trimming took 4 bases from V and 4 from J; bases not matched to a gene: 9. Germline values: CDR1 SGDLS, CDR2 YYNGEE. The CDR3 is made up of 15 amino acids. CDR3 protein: CASSTDRELADTQYF. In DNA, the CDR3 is TGTGCCAGCAGCACCGACAGGGAGTTAGCAGATACGCAGTATTTT.

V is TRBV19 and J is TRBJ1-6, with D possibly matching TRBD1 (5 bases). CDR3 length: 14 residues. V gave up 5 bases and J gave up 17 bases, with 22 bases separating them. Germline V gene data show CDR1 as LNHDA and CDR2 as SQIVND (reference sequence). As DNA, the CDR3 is TGTGCCAGTAGTTTGAAGGCAGACGTATGGGGCTTCCACTTT. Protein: CASSLKADVWGFHF.

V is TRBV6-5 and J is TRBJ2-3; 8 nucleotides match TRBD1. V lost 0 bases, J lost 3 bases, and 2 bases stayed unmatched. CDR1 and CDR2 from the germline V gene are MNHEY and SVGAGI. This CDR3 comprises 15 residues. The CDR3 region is CASSYSWTGTDTQYF. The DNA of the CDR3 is TGTGCCAGCAGTTACTCTTGGACAGGGACAGATACGCAGTATTTT.

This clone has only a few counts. The DNA of the CDR3 is TGTGCCAGCAGCCCGGGAGGCAGGGAGAATCAGCCCCAGCATTTT. Protein: CASSPGGRENQPQHF. The rearrangement joins TRBV4-2 to TRBJ1-5, with D maybe TRBD1 (5 bases). The V and J ends lost 4 bases and 4 bases respectively, with 14 bases between them. This CDR3 has 15 residues. Germline CDR1 is LGHNA and CDR2 is YNFKEQ.

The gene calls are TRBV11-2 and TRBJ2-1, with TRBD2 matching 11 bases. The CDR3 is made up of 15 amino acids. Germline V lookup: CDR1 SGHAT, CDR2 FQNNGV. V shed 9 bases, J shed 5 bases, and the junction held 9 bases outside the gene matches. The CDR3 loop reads CASRPPSGGHNEQFF. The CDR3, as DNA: TGTGCCAGTCGGCCCCCTAGCGGGGGGCACAATGAGCAGTTCTTC.

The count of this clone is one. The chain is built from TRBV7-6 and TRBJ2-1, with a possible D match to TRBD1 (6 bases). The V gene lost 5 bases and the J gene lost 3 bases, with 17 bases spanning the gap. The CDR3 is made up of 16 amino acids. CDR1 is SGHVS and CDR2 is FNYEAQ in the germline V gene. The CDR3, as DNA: TGTGCCAGCAGCCCAGGAGCAGGGGTCGTCTACAATGAGCAGTTCTTC. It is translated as CASSPGAGVVYNEQFF.

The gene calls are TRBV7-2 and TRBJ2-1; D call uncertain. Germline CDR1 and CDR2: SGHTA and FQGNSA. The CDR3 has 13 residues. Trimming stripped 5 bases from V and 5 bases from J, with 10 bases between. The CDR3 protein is CASSRPADNEQFF. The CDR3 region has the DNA TGTGCCAGCAGCCGCCCGGCGGACAATGAGCAGTTCTTC.

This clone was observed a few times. This CDR3 is CASRGLGNTGELFF. CDR3 DNA sequence: TGTGCCAGCAGGGGACTGGGTAACACCGGGGAGCTGTTTTTT. The chain recombines TRBV6-5 with TRBJ2-2, with D perhaps matching TRBD2 (6 bases). Germline CDR1 reads MNHEY; CDR2 reads SVGAGI. V was pared by 6 bases and J by 2 bases, with 10 bases between. CDR3 length equals 14 residues.

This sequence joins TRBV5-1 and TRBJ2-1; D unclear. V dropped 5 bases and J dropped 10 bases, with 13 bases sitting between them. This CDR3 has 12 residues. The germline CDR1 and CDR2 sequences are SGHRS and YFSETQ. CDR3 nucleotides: TGCGCCAGCAGAAAGGAACTGGAGGAGCAGTTCTTC. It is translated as CASRKELEEQFF.

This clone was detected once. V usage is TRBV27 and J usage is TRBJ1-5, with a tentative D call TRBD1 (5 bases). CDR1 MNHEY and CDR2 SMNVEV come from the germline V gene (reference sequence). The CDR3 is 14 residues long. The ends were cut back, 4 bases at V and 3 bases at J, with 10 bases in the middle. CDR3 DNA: TGTGCCAGCAGTTCCAGGGACTACAATCAGCCCCAGCATTTT. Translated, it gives CASSSRDYNQPQHF.

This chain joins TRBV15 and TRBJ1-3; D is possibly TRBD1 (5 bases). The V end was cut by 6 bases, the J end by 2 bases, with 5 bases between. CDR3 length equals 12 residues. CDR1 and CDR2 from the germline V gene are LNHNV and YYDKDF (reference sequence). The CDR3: CATRGPGNTIYF. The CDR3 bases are TGTGCCACCAGGGGGCCTGGAAACACCATATATTTT.

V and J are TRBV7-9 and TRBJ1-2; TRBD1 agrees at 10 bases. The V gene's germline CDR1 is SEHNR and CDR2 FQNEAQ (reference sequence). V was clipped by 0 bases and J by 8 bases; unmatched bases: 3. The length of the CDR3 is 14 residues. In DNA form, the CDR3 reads TGTGCCAGCAGCTTAGCGGGACAGGGGTCCGGCTACACCTTC. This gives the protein CASSLAGQGSGYTF.

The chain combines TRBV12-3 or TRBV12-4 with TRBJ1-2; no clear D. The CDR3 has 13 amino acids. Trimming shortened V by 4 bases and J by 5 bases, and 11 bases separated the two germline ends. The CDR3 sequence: CASSSYRIYGYTF. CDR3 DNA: TGTGCCAGCAGTTCCTACAGAATTTATGGCTACACCTTC.

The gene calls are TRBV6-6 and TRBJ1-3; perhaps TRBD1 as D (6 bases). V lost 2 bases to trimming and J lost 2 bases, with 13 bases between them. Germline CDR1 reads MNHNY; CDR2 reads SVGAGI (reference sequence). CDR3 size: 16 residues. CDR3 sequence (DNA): TGTGCCAGCAGTTACCCAATACGACAGGCTGGAAACACCATATATTTT. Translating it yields CASSYPIRQAGNTIYF.

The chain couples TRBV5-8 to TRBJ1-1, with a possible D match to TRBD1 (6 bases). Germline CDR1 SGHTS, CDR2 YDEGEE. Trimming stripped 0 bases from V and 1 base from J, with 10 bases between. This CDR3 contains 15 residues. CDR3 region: CASSLAGTPNTEAFF. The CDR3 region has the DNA TGTGCCAGCAGCTTGGCAGGGACACCGAACACTGAAGCTTTCTTT.

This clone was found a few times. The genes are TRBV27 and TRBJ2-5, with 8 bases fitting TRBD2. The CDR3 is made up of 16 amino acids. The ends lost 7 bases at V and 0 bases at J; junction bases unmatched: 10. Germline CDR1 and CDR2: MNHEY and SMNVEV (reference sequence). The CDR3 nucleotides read TGTGCCAGCAAACGCGGTAGCGGGGCGTACCAAGAGACCCAGTACTTC. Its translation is CASKRGSGAYQETQYF.

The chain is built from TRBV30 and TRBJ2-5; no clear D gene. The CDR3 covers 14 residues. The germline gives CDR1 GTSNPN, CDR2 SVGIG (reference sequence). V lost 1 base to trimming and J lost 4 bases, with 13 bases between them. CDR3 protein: CAWSDTRYPETQYF. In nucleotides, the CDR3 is TGTGCCTGGAGTGATACTCGATATCCAGAGACCCAGTACTTC.

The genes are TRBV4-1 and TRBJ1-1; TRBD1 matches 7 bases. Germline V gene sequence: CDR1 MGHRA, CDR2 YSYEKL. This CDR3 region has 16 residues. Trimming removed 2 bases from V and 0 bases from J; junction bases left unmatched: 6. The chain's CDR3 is CASSQLPGQMNTEAFF. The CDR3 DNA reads TGCGCCAGCAGCCAATTACCGGGACAGATGAACACTGAAGCTTTCTTT.

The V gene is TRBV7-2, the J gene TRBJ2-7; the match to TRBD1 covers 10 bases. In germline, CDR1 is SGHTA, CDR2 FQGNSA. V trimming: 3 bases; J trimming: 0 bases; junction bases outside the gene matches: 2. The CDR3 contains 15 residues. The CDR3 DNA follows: TGTGCCAGCAGCTTGAGGACAGGGGGCTCCTACGAGCAGTACTTC. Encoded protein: CASSLRTGGSYEQYF.